What follows are 8 T cell receptor beta chains derived from one specimen sequenced in a study of T cell responses to AZD1222 COVID-19 vaccine. Data came from immunoSEQ multiplex PCR; TCRdb stores just in-frame clones and leaves some out. The sample gives 90,000 to 150,000 clones, about nine tenths of which show up once; about 2.5% is in the top ten. Sequencing was performed on peripheral blood, taken 28 days after the second AZD1222 dose. These TCRs come from an adult who received the AZD1222 COVID-19 vaccine.

The CDR3 loop reads CASSTPENTGELFF. As DNA, the CDR3 is TGTGCCAGCAGTACACCGGAGAACACCGGGGAGCTGTTTTTT. The chain joins TRBV9 to TRBJ2-2, with D uncertain. Trimming left V 5 bases short and J 1 base short, with 9 bases between. The CDR3 runs to 14 residues. The germline V gene has CDR1 SGDLS and CDR2 YYNGEE.

This chain connects TRBV29-1 to TRBJ1-2, with 9 bases aligning to TRBD1. CDR1 is SQVTM, CDR2 ANQGSEA, per germline. The J segment lost 4 bases and the V segment lost 6 bases, leaving 6 bases of the junction unmatched. This CDR3 has 13 residues. CDR3 nucleotide sequence: TGCAGCGTGGAGACAGGGGGAGGCTATGGCTACACCTTC. Amino acid sequence: CSVETGGGYGYTF.

The genes are TRBV3-1 (or the pseudogene TRBV3-2) and TRBJ2-1, with 10 bases aligning to TRBD1. This CDR3 is built from 14 residues. With 6 bases clipped from V and 7 bases from J, the junction kept 6 bases outside the gene matches. Per germline, CDR1 LGHDT and CDR2 YNNKEL (reference sequence). The CDR3 reads CASRQPGQGNEQFF. The DNA of the CDR3 is TGTGCCAGCAGACAGCCGGGACAGGGGAATGAGCAGTTCTTC.

Details on this clone: An end of the junction differs from the germline gene, which may be a read error. The rearrangement uses TRBV5-6 and TRBJ1-3; weak D call: TRBD1 (5 bases). The CDR3 runs 14 residues. The germline V gene has CDR1 SGHDT and CDR2 YYEEEE. The CDR3 bases are TGTGCCAGCACCTTGGTAGGGGCTGGAAACACCATATATTTT. The encoded protein is CASTLVGAGNTIYF.

The chain is built from TRBV7-9 and TRBJ1-4; a weak D match, TRBD1 (5 bases). Trimming pared 2 bases from V and 6 bases from J, leaving 19 bases between. This CDR3 has 17 amino acids. Germline V CDR1 and CDR2: SEHNR, FQNEAQ (reference sequence). CDR3 nucleotide sequence: TGTGCCAGCAGCTTATATGGGGACCAGGGAAGGGATGAAAAACTGTTTTTT. Its protein is CASSLYGDQGRDEKLFF.

V and J are TRBV7-2 and TRBJ1-1, with 9 bases aligning to TRBD1. CDR3 size: 14 residues. J lost 6 bases, V lost 3 bases, and 5 bases had no gene match. Germline V gene sequence: CDR1 SGHTA, CDR2 FQGNSA. In DNA form, the CDR3 reads TGTGCCAGCAGCTTGGGACAGGGTGGGCCTGAAGCTTTCTTT. This codes for CASSLGQGGPEAFF.

This sequence joins TRBV6-6 and TRBJ1-2; maybe TRBD1 (5 bases). Trimming left V 10 bases short and J 4 bases short, with 16 bases between. Germline V gives CDR1 MNHNY, CDR2 SVGAGI (reference sequence). This CDR3 has 13 residues. The CDR3 loop is CATESGRPYGYTF. CDR3 nucleotide sequence: TGTGCCACTGAATCGGGACGTCCCTATGGCTACACCTTC.

The CDR3 DNA reads as TGTGCCAGCAGTTTATTCAGGGGGGGAAACACCATATATTTT. This gives the protein CASSLFRGGNTIYF. V is TRBV28 and J is TRBJ1-3; 7 nucleotides agree with TRBD1. The CDR3 is 14 residues long. J was trimmed by 4 bases and V by 1 base; bases with no gene match: 1. CDR1 and CDR2 from the germline V gene are MDHEN and SYDVKM.